This T cell receptor beta chain was sequenced during a study of radiation and T cells in renal cell carcinoma. General study findings and limits: In blood, top tumor clones expanded by 2 weeks, shrinking by 4.

As for time point: blood 4 weeks post-SBRT, at nephrectomy. Treatment specified: 15 Gy SBRT to primary tumor, nephrectomy 4 weeks later. Clear cell pathology was present in this patient's renal cell carcinoma. Note on this clone: The antigen is unknown.

Trimming took 6 bases from V and 13 from J, leaving 9 bases between them. The germline V gene encodes CDR1 MNHNS and CDR2 SASEGT. CDR3 length: 10 amino acids. The method was immunoSEQ multiplex PCR; TCRdb's version includes in-frame clones alone and lacks a portion of them. This table has 60,000 to 95,000 clones, approximately 87% appearing once. The chain couples TRBV6-1 to TRBJ1-4; D is undetermined. Here the sequenced sample was blood, taken from a patient whose treatment included radiotherapy and nephrectomy. This TCR derives from an older woman with renal cell carcinoma. This CDR3 reads CASSDWGLFF. The CDR3 DNA reads TGTGCCAGCAGCGATTGGGGACTGTTTTTT.